This T cell receptor beta chain stems from a study of blood T cell repertoires in COVID-19. Study summary: The United States, Italy and Spain provided the acute and convalescent COVID-19 samples. T cells, B-cell-depleted T cells, or PBMCs supplied cDNA or gDNA.

CDR1 and CDR2 from the germline V gene are SGHNT and YYREEE (reference sequence). Trimming removed 4 bases from V and 5 bases from J, with 15 bases in between. The CDR3 loop spans 14 amino acids. Sequencing was performed with immunoSEQ multiplex PCR; in TCRdb, only in-frame clones are kept and a portion is missing. The data contain more than 95,000 clones, about 80% of them singletons. This receptor was taken from a man in his sixties with acute or convalescent COVID-19. Sequences were obtained from peripheral blood. The chain carries TRBV5-4 and TRBJ2-5; maybe TRBD1 (7 bases). CDR3 DNA sequence: TGTGCCAGCAGCCCCAAGGAGGGGGCCGAGACCCAGTACTTC. Amino acid sequence: CASSPKEGAETQYF.